The present T cell receptor beta chain was sequenced within a study of T cell responses to AZD1222 COVID-19 vaccine. The method was immunoSEQ multiplex PCR; TCRdb's version includes in-frame clones alone and lacks a portion of them. Of about 92,000 clones listed, over 75% were seen once; the top ten hold roughly a tenth. This CDR3 contains 18 residues. V was clipped by 0 bases and J by 2 bases, with 21 bases between them. CDR1 is SGHRS, CDR2 YFSETQ, per germline. Study-wide results and limits: Clonal diversity was possibly underestimated, and white British individuals and females predominated among donors.

As regards this clone: What it recognizes is unknown.

The receptor's source is an adult in good health. The chain carries TRBV5-1 and TRBJ2-7, with D tentatively TRBD2 (6 bases). The sequencing here drew on peripheral blood, taken on day 0 of AZD1222 vaccination. CDR3 in DNA: TGCGCCAGCAGCTTGGAGGCGGCCATAGCGGTAGGAACCTACGAGCAGTACTTC. As protein: CASSLEAAIAVGTYEQYF.